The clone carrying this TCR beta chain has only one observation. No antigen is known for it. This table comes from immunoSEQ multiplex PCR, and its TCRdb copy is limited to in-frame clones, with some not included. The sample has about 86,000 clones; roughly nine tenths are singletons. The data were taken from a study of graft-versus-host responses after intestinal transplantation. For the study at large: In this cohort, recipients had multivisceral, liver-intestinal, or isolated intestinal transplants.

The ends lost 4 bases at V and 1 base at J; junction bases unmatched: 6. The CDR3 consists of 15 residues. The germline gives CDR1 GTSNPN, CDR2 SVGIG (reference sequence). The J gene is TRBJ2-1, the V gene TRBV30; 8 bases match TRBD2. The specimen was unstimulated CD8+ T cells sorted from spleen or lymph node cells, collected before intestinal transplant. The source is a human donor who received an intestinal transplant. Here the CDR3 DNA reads TGTGCCTGGACCATCGCGGGGGGATCCTACAATGAGCAGTTCTTC. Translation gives CAWTIAGGSYNEQFF.